This T cell receptor (beta chain) comes out of a study of cytomegalovirus exposure and HLA in healthy donors (TCRdb year 2017). Concerning the study at large: An earlier analysis of 587 of the donors reported under 300 Gb of sequence data and some 110 million unique TCR beta sequences obtained from approximately 180 million T cells. Around 300 gigabases of sequencing data and approximately 80 million unique TCR sequences were included in an early release covering around 600 HLA-typed donors. Of the roughly 400 genotyped donors, around 81% fell in the genetic ancestry cluster associated with self-reported Caucasian donors. The study aimed to test whether cataloging public T cell receptors could reveal signatures of past pathogen exposure. The study profiled the T cell repertoires of under 700 subjects by immunosequencing and related them to cytomegalovirus serostatus. In addition to the first cohort of 666 subjects, a separate validation cohort of 120 different subjects was used. To predict cytomegalovirus infection status, the study brought together high-throughput TCR immunosequencing, statistical association of individual TCRs with disease status, and machine learning. A later analysis re-examined previously published TCR beta repertoires from more than 650 donors and added high-resolution HLA genotyping to investigate patterns of TCR occurrence. Rather than using new phenotypic data, the later analysis identified candidate immune exposures from TCR beta sequences and from how often those sequences occurred across donors. In an earlier analysis of 587 of the donors, high-throughput TCR beta sequencing was used to judge whether each TCR beta V gene segment behaved as functional or pseudogenic. Alongside the repertoire data, information on donor age, sex, ethnicity and CMV serostatus was compiled. A later genetic analysis used genome-wide SNP genotypes for 398 of the 666 donors, treating that subset as a discovery cohort. All discovery cohort repertoires had been generated on a single sequencing platform. HLA typing covered class I and class II loci at four-digit resolution. Typing coverage varied by locus: 629-630 donors for A, B, C, DRB1 and DQB1; 500 to 550 for DQA1; more than 600 for DPA1; 450 to 480 for DPB1. Roughly five DR-DQ haplotypes were treated as single units for association and clustering because of strong linkage in the cohort. On average, around 200,000 unique TCR beta nucleotide sequences were sequenced per donor among 350 to 400 genotyped donors of the cohort, with roughly 20% of those sequences being non-productive. Results the study describes overall, beyond this receptor: Across donors, most TCR sequences were observed very rarely, whereas some public TCRs were present in many individuals. Only TCR beta chains were sequenced in this cohort, and the absence of alpha or paired-chain data limited detectable features. The study gave a list of about 160 TCR beta chains associated with cytomegalovirus. According to the authors, the approach could potentially be generalized to other disease states and immunological phenotypes. Because HLA typing was unavailable for some donors at each locus, only the typed subset was used in association tests. The 87-base-pair reads could not distinguish some IMGT-functional V segments, including TRBV6-2 and TRBV6-3, so those segments were excluded. A later analysis found that most CMV-associated TCR beta chains appeared HLA-restricted, with HLA associations seemingly driven largely by CMV exposure. According to a later analysis, TCR association rates differed among HLA loci, with DRB1 alleles showing the most associated TCRs and HLA-C alleles showing the fewest. Compared with the approximately 700-donor mean, donors in an Asian-associated ancestry cluster had fewer N-insertions in productive TCRs, according to a later genetic analysis. Correlated functional status among segregating V segments might be attributable to linkage disequilibrium, but an unknown experimental factor could not be ruled out. Immune exposure information for the cohort was limited to CMV serostatus. Presence/absence analyses assumed roughly uniform sequencing depth across donors, an assumption that may not hold. An earlier analysis of approximately 590 of the donors showed that most TCR beta V segments appeared in productive rearrangements either about 87% or about 30% of the time, which broadly matched IMGT annotations. A further reported finding was that TCR beta sequences accurately predicted the HLA-A and HLA-B alleles for most subjects in the first cohort. In vitro tests confirmed that three of the cytomegalovirus-associated TCR beta chains recognize cytomegalovirus antigens. The sequencing pipeline was judged likely to have produced a cluster of highly shared sequence variants as a technical artifact. Because counts were too low, 15 to 20 rarely observed V segments, including chromosome 9 orphons, were left out of the earlier analysis of about 500 of the donors. In both the original and validation cohorts, the classifier was reported to diagnose cytomegalovirus status with high specificity and sensitivity. When HLA alleles, especially DR and DQ, strongly co-occurred, attributing TCR associations to individual alleles was difficult. A later genetic analysis associated a missense DCLRE1C variant with V-gene and J-gene trimming of TCR beta chains, and an independent cohort replicated the association. According to a later analysis, parvovirus B19, influenza, CMV and Epstein-Barr virus appeared linked to several top co-occurrence clusters. In a later analysis, HLA-associated TCR beta chains were found to be more clonally expanded and to have lower generation probabilities than equally common non-associated chains. In a later analysis, some 17,000 TCR beta sequences were associated with specific HLA alleles at a false discovery rate of 0.05.

The cohort was made up of 666 healthy bone marrow donors. All cohort members were sampled while nominally healthy, although unrecorded immune exposures were likely present. The donor tested CMV seronegative, placing the donor among the 350 or so seronegative members of the cohort. A peripheral blood sample was provided by each donor, and peripheral blood mononuclear cells were used for TCR beta sequencing. The Qiagen DNeasy Blood Extraction Kit was used to extract genomic DNA from the blood cell samples. The library was produced with the immunoSEQ multiplex PCR assay. For the multiplex PCR, a mixture combining 60 forward primers for TCR Vbeta segments and 13 reverse primers for TCR Jbeta segments was used. Amplification of the CDR3 region of rearranged TCR beta genes was performed with a multiplex PCR assay on genomic DNA. The amplified TCR beta libraries were sequenced on the Illumina HiSeq System as 87-base-pair reads. From the authors' description of their analysis: A later analysis tallied roughly 78 million unique TCR beta chains across the 600 to 700 repertoires, and roughly 11 million of those chains were shared by two or more donors. To remove PCR and sequencing errors, raw reads were error-corrected and collapsed into unique sequences using a nearest-neighbor algorithm that merged closely related sequences. CDR3 sequences were aligned to IMGT reference sequences to assign V, D and J gene segments. For a sequence to be retained, at least a six-nucleotide match to both a V gene segment and a J gene segment was required. Rearrangements were called productive when the CDR3 lacked stop codons and stayed in frame with V and J; all others were non-productive. Following IMGT convention, CDR3 was defined as the stretch from the second conserved V-encoded cysteine to the conserved J-encoded phenylalanine. In an earlier analysis of more than 550 of the donors, sequences lacking an unambiguous match to a single V gene segment were excluded. An earlier analysis of just under 600 of the donors called V segments functional above 56.7% productive rearrangements and segregating when the between-donor standard deviation exceeded 5%. A statistical classification framework was built for diagnosing cytomegalovirus status from the catalog of TCR beta chain sequences. V and J gene assignment, in a later analysis, came from comparing TCR nucleotide sequences with IMGT/GENE-DB human TR gene sequences. In a later analysis, CDR3 sequences and most-parsimonious VDJ recombination scenarios were assigned using the TCRdist pipeline. In a later analysis, each TCR beta chain was defined by its CDR3 amino acid sequence together with its V-gene family, and reads without a unique V-gene family were excluded. A later analysis removed roughly 590 highly shared, low-generation-probability nucleotide sequences to deal with suspected cross-contamination and a sequencing artifact. For each public chain, a later analysis derived a clonal expansion index from normalized ranks of inferred template counts within each repertoire. In a later analysis, generation probabilities were computed using a VDJ recombination model fitted to out-of-frame rearrangements, and the results were checked against IGoR. In a later analysis, hypergeometric tests were used to score TCR-TCR, TCR-HLA and TCR-CMV co-occurrence, with a repertoire-size bias correction applied to TCR pairs. A later analysis estimated false discovery rates by permuting HLA or CMV assignments 20 times. In a later analysis, co-occurring TCRs were grouped using DBSCAN, and TCRdist sequence similarity was added for clustering within HLA-allele-positive subsets. Repertoires with fewer than 30,000 or more than 120,000 public chains, plus five repertoires with anomalous nucleotide sharing, were excluded from co-occurrence clustering. Here the immuneACCESS table is served through TCRdb, limited to in-frame sequences with V and J called. Missing clones are a known gap in these copies; in checked studies unresolved V genes cover under half, and the rest lacks a known reason. V and J calls and clone size are as listed in that table; D and trimming were resolved from the DNA. The sample table records around 200,000 clones; around 79% of these occur just once. The ten largest make up less than 2% of the sample.

The CDR3 holds 16 amino acids from the cysteine to the phenylalanine. Solely the CDR3 DNA is kept, with 48 bases framed from the first base. A distance of 12 bases separates the germline ends of V and J, which lose 6 bases and 0 bases respectively. The germline V gene specifies SNHLY as CDR1 and FYNNEI as CDR2. Worth noting for this clone: Its antigen has not been determined. Per-base qualities were not stored, and no clone one base away is much larger.

Recombination linked TRBV2 to TRBJ2-6; perhaps TRBD1 is the D gene, with 6 bases matching. What was sequenced was PBMCs. The source of this sequence is a woman under 30 in good health and CMV-seronegative. The DNA sequence is as follows: TGTGCCAGCAGAGAACGGACAGCCTCTGGGGCCAACGTCCTGACTTTC. This sequence encodes CASRERTASGANVLTF.